Shown below are 28 T cell receptor beta chains from a single sample sequenced in a study of CD8+ T cells in alopecia areata. cDNA reverse transcribed from extracted RNA served as the sequencing template. TCRdb's copy holds only in-frame clones and misses some; the assay was immunoSEQ multiplex PCR. The sample includes tens of thousands of clones, around 66% of them seen just once. Described treatment: oral pan-JAK inhibitor, 5-10 mg twice daily. The sequences come from CD8+ T cells sorted from blood, collected at week 24, from a patient treated with tofacitinib. All receptors derive from a human donor with alopecia areata.

J is TRBJ2-5 and V is TRBV7-9, with D uncertain. Germline CDR1 SEHNR, CDR2 FQNEAQ (reference sequence). Between the trimmed V and J ends, which lost 6 bases and 2 bases, there was a span of 16 bases. The CDR3 runs 15 residues. CDR3 coding DNA: TGTGCCAGCAGTATAAATGGCCGGCTTCAAGAGACCCAGTACTTC. This encodes CASSINGRLQETQYF. The full variable domain, rest sourced from reference TRBV7-9 and TRBJ2-5, is DTGVSQNPRHKITKRGQNVTFRCDPISEHNRLYWYRQTLGQGPEFLTYFQNEAQLEKSRLLSDRFSAERPKGSFSTLEIQRTEQGDSAMYLCASSINGRLQETQYFGPGTRLLVL.

The chain employs TRBV6-5 and TRBJ2-1, with D hard to call. This CDR3 spans 15 amino acids. V dropped 0 bases and J dropped 10 bases, with 16 bases sitting between them. Germline CDR1 reads MNHEY; CDR2 reads SVGAGI. CDR3 DNA sequence: TGTGCCAGCAGTTACTCTGTTCTGTCTCTAGAGGAGCAGTTCTTC. Encoded protein: CASSYSVLSLEEQFF.

This clone was recorded a few times. V and J are TRBV4-1 and TRBJ2-3, with D possibly being TRBD1 or TRBD2 (6 bases each). The germline V and J ends were trimmed by 3 bases and 2 bases, with 12 bases remaining between them. Per germline, CDR1 MGHRA and CDR2 YSYEKL. The CDR3 runs to 15 residues. In DNA form, the CDR3 reads TGCGCCAGCAGCCAGAGTGGGGGGCTCACAGATACGCAGTATTTT. Amino acids: CASSQSGGLTDTQYF.

The chain has TRBV28 and TRBJ2-5, with 8 bases identical to TRBD1. Germline V gene sequence: CDR1 MDHEN, CDR2 SYDVKM. V was pared by 7 bases and J by 0 bases, with 7 bases of the junction left unmatched. The CDR3 is 15 residues long. Here the CDR3 reads CASNRRQGYQETQYF. CDR3 nucleotide sequence: TGTGCCAGCAACCGAAGACAGGGGTACCAAGAGACCCAGTACTTC.

The chain uses TRBV13 and TRBJ2-5; tentative D call: TRBD2 (7 bases). CDR3 size: 15 residues. Germline CDR1 PRHDT, CDR2 FYEKMQ (reference sequence). The V and J ends lost 2 bases and 5 bases respectively, with 15 bases between them. The CDR3 loop reads CASSLRGGAGETQYF. The CDR3 bases are TGTGCCAGCAGCTTACGTGGGGGGGCCGGGGAGACCCAGTACTTC.

The J gene is TRBJ2-1, the V gene TRBV30, with D uncertain. Trimming pared 5 bases from V and 9 bases from J, leaving 14 bases between. Germline V CDR1 and CDR2: GTSNPN, SVGIG (reference sequence). This CDR3 spans 12 amino acids. The CDR3 sequence: CAWGSVVTEQFF. CDR3 sequence (DNA): TGTGCCTGGGGGTCGGTCGTTACTGAGCAGTTCTTC.

The rearrangement links TRBV7-9 to TRBJ1-1, with D uncertain. This CDR3 comprises 15 residues. V was shortened by 7 bases and J by 3 bases, with 18 bases between the two germline ends. Germline CDR1 SEHNR, CDR2 FQNEAQ (reference sequence). CDR3 in DNA: TGTGCCAGCACCCCCTCCGCGTCACCAGACACTGAAGCTTTCTTT. Amino acids: CASTPSASPDTEAFF. Combining the CDR3 with reference TRBV7-9 and TRBJ1-1 gives the whole variable domain DTGVSQNPRHKITKRGQNVTFRCDPISEHNRLYWYRQTLGQGPEFLTYFQNEAQLEKSRLLSDRFSAERPKGSFSTLEIQRTEQGDSAMYLCASTPSASPDTEAFFGQGTRLTVV.

This clone showed up many times. This sequence joins TRBV6-5 and TRBJ2-1; a possible D gene is TRBD1 (5 bases). The V gene lost 4 bases and the J gene lost 2 bases, with 15 bases spanning the gap. Germline CDR1 MNHEY, CDR2 SVGAGI. The CDR3 is 16 amino acids. The CDR3 DNA is TGTGCCAGCAGTTTCCAGGGCATGTTTCCCTACAATGAGCAGTTCTTC. Protein: CASSFQGMFPYNEQFF.

The V gene is TRBV4-1, the J gene TRBJ2-3; D not certain. The V and J ends lost 0 bases and 2 bases respectively, with 3 bases between them. Germline V gives CDR1 MGHRA, CDR2 YSYEKL. The CDR3 covers 13 residues. The CDR3 nucleotides are TGCGCCAGCAGCCAAGATTCCACAGATACGCAGTATTTT. Translating gives CASSQDSTDTQYF.

The rearrangement joins TRBV28 to TRBJ2-3, with a possible D match to TRBD1 (6 bases). Trimming took 3 bases from V and 2 from J, leaving 9 bases between them. Germline CDR1 and CDR2: MDHEN and SYDVKM. There are 14 residues in the CDR3. The CDR3 DNA sequence: TGTGCCAGCAGTTTTGGACAGTTCACAGATACGCAGTATTTT. It encodes CASSFGQFTDTQYF.

The chain is built from TRBV6-5 and TRBJ2-3; 7 bases fit TRBD2. The CDR3 runs 13 residues. V shed 5 bases and J 4 bases; nucleotides not matched to a gene: 3. Germline lookup yields CDR1 MNHEY and CDR2 SVGAGI. CDR3 sequence: CASSRGGADTQYF. The CDR3 DNA is TGTGCCAGCAGTCGCGGGGGTGCAGATACGCAGTATTTT.

The chain employs TRBV4-3 and TRBJ2-1; 10 nucleotides line up with TRBD1. Germline assignment: CDR1 LGHNA and CDR2 YSLEER. The CDR3 extends over 15 amino acids. V lost 4 bases, J lost 8 bases, and 8 bases stayed unmatched. DNA of the CDR3: TGCGCCAGCAGCCTCTTCGGGACAGGGGATCATGAGCAGTTCTTC. This codes for CASSLFGTGDHEQFF.

The V gene is TRBV4-1, the J gene TRBJ2-1; 7 bases are a match to TRBD2. The CDR3 sequence is 13 residues long. Germline V gives CDR1 MGHRA, CDR2 YSYEKL. With 11 bases clipped from V and 0 bases from J, the junction kept 4 bases outside the gene matches. The CDR3 DNA follows: TGCGCCTCTAGCGGAAGCTCCTACAATGAGCAGTTCTTC. Residues: CASSGSSYNEQFF.

The rearrangement links TRBV4-1 to TRBJ1-1; D call uncertain. This CDR3 comprises 15 residues. Germline V gives CDR1 MGHRA, CDR2 YSYEKL. V was pared by 2 bases and J by 0 bases, with 10 bases between. CDR3 coding DNA: TGCGCCAGCAGCCAAAGTCCGGCAATGAACACTGAAGCTTTCTTT. This codes for CASSQSPAMNTEAFF.

The rearrangement uses TRBV7-2 and TRBJ2-1; D ambiguous. The V and J ends lost 4 bases and 5 bases respectively, with 6 bases between them. Germline assignment: CDR1 SGHTA and CDR2 FQGNSA. The CDR3 totals 12 residues. The CDR3 loop reads CASSSADNEQFF. As DNA, the CDR3 is TGTGCCAGCAGCTCTGCCGACAATGAGCAGTTCTTC.

This clone has a single count. The rearrangement links TRBV30 to TRBJ1-5, with a weak D call TRBD1 (5 bases). The germline gives CDR1 GTSNPN, CDR2 SVGIG (reference sequence). The CDR3 covers 14 residues. Trimming shortened V by 4 bases and J by 3 bases, and 13 bases separated the two germline ends. The CDR3 sequence is CAWTADTSNQPQHF. The CDR3 nucleotides read TGTGCCTGGACGGCGGACACGTCCAATCAGCCCCAGCATTTT.

This clone turned up a few times. The J gene is TRBJ2-5, the V gene TRBV4-1, with 7 bases identical to TRBD1. V was clipped by 4 bases and J by 5 bases; unmatched bases: 10. CDR3 length: 15 residues. The germline gives CDR1 MGHRA, CDR2 YSYEKL. The CDR3 sequence: CASSLWDSWSETQYF. CDR3 in DNA: TGCGCCAGCAGCCTCTGGGACAGTTGGTCGGAGACCCAGTACTTC.

The V call is TRBV30, the J call TRBJ1-1, with D possibly being TRBD1 (6 bases). Germline CDR1 and CDR2: GTSNPN and SVGIG (reference sequence). V was cut by 1 base and J by 5 bases, with 14 bases left in between. The CDR3 sequence is 14 residues long. The CDR3 DNA reads TGTGCCTGGAGTGGTGGGGGCGGCGGGACTGAAGCTTTCTTT. This gives the protein CAWSGGGGGTEAFF.

The gene calls are TRBV29-1 and TRBJ2-1; TRBD2 agrees at 11 bases. The CDR3 contains 16 residues. The germline V gene has CDR1 SQVTM and CDR2 ANQGSEA. Trimming cost V 4 bases and J 6 bases; bases outside gene matches: 11. Here the CDR3 reads CSVGILAGVMGNEQFF. CDR3 sequence (DNA): TGCAGCGTTGGGATACTAGCGGGAGTCATGGGCAATGAGCAGTTCTTC.

A remark on this clone: One end of the junction fails to match germline, which may point to a read error. The chain employs TRBV5-1 and TRBJ1-1; D gene ambiguous. The CDR3 contains 11 residues. Germline assignment: CDR1 SGHRS and CDR2 YFSETQ. DNA of the CDR3: TGCGCCAGCAGAGGGAACGCTGAAGCTTTCTTT. This encodes CASRGNAEAFF.

This clone showed up many times. The chain is built from TRBV27 and TRBJ1-5; TRBD1 matches 7 bases. The germline V gene encodes CDR1 MNHEY and CDR2 SMNVEV (reference sequence). Trimming removed 6 bases from V and 1 base from J; junction bases left unmatched: 6. The CDR3 spans 15 residues. CDR3 in DNA: TGTGCCAGCAGCCTGGACAGGACGAGCAATCAGCCCCAGCATTTT. It is translated as CASSLDRTSNQPQHF.

This chain joins TRBV27 and TRBJ2-7; 10 bases map to TRBD2. Germline trimming cut 2 bases from V and 2 bases from J; bases unmatched to any gene: 9. The CDR3 has 17 amino acids. CDR1 is MNHEY, CDR2 SMNVEV, per germline (reference sequence). CDR3 amino acids: CASSLRGLAELPYEQYF. The CDR3 DNA reads TGTGCCAGCAGTTTACGTGGACTAGCGGAACTTCCCTACGAGCAGTACTTC.

The rearrangement uses TRBV6-5 and TRBJ2-1, with D unresolved. Trimming removed 3 bases at V and 7 bases at J, with 4 bases between. The germline gives CDR1 MNHEY, CDR2 SVGAGI. CDR3 length: 11 residues. The DNA of the CDR3 is TGTGCCAGCAGTTATCCAAATGAGCAGTTCTTC. Translating gives CASSYPNEQFF.

This clone was seen a handful of times. This chain links TRBV27 with TRBJ2-7; the D call may be TRBD1 or TRBD2 (5 bases each). The germline V and J ends were trimmed by 3 bases and 6 bases, with 21 bases remaining between them. The CDR3 runs 16 residues. The germline gives CDR1 MNHEY, CDR2 SMNVEV (reference sequence). CDR3 nucleotides: TGTGCCAGCAGTTTCGGGACGGAGTTTGGGGTTGGCGAGCAGTACTTC. Encoded protein: CASSFGTEFGVGEQYF.

This rearrangement joins TRBV4-1 to TRBJ2-1; 8 bases align to TRBD1. J lost 2 bases, V lost 1 base, and 7 bases had no gene match. The CDR3 extends over 17 amino acids. Germline CDR1 MGHRA, CDR2 YSYEKL. CDR3 DNA sequence: TGCGCCAGCAGCCAAGTGGACAGGGCCGCTCCCTACAATGAGCAGTTCTTC. This sequence encodes CASSQVDRAAPYNEQFF.

The V and J genes are TRBV25-1 and TRBJ2-6; a weak D match, TRBD2 (5 bases). CDR3 length: 18 amino acids. Trimming left V 1 base short and J 0 bases short, with 13 bases between. CDR1 MGHDK and CDR2 SYGVNS come from the germline V gene. The CDR3 DNA follows: TGTGCCAGCAGTGAATCACCGGGTAGCGCCTCTGGGGCCAACGTCCTGACTTTC. This codes for CASSESPGSASGANVLTF.

The chain joins TRBV7-3 to TRBJ2-7; 8 bases are a match to TRBD1. CDR3 length: 15 residues. V dropped 5 bases and J dropped 5; count of bases not matched to a gene: 11. Per the germline V gene, CDR1 is SGHTA and CDR2 is FQGTGA. The CDR3 protein is CASSLIPGGLDEQYF. The CDR3 coding sequence is TGTGCCAGCAGCCTCATCCCAGGGGGCCTTGACGAGCAGTACTTC.

Notes on this clone: This sample includes further DNA sequences coding for the same CDR3. The chain joins TRBV29-1 to TRBJ2-7; the match to TRBD1 covers 7 bases. This CDR3 has 12 amino acids. Germline V gene data show CDR1 as SQVTM and CDR2 as ANQGSEA. V shed 4 bases and J 2 bases; nucleotides not matched to a gene: 2. The chain's CDR3 is CSVGQGAYEQYF. The CDR3 DNA sequence: TGCAGCGTTGGCCAGGGGGCCTACGAGCAGTACTTC.